This paragraph reports one T cell receptor beta chain. With a J-beta primer mix and a sample-barcoded 5' primer, a second PCR ran about 6 to 11 cycles. TCRdb reprocessed the 5' RACE reads via MiXCR and lists one record per CDR3 protein. The table shows about 1.4 million distinct CDR3 sequences, with almost 60% occurring only once. The CDR3 loop spans 13 amino acids. The germline V and J ends were trimmed by 6 bases and 2 bases, with 10 bases remaining between them. The sample originates from a study of blood T cells in healthy people across ages. The chain carries TRBV12-3 or TRBV12-4 and TRBJ1-1; possibly TRBD1 for D (5 bases). The origin of this receptor is a young man in good health. Sequences were obtained from blood. As DNA, the CDR3 is TGTGCCAGCAGGGGGGGGTTTAACACTGAAGCTTTCTTT. Amino acids: CASRGGFNTEAFF.